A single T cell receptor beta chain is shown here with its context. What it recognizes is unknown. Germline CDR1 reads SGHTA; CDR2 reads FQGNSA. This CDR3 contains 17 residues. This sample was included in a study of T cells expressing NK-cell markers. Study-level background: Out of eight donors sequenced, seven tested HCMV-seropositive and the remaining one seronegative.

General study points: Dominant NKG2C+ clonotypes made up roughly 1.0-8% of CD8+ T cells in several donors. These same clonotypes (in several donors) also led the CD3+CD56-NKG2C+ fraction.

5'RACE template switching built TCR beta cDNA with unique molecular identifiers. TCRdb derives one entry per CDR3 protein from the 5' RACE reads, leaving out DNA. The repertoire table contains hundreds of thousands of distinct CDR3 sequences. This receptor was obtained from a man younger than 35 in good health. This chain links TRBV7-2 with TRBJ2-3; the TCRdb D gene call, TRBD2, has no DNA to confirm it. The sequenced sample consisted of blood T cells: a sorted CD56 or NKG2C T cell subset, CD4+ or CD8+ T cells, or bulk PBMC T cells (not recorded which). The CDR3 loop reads CASSLGSRGGGPGTQYF.